These T cell receptor beta chains were read from a single sample in a study of cytomegalovirus exposure and HLA in healthy donors. Generated by immunoSEQ multiplex PCR, the TCRdb table keeps only in-frame clones and is missing some. The table lists just under 95,000 clones, roughly four fifths of them singletons. Specimen: PBMCs. The receptors derive from a woman aged 18-29 years in good health and CMV-seropositive. The CDR3 runs from the conserved cysteine through the conserved F or W. A D gene is named only where the DNA matches it firmly.

v_gene	d_gene	j_gene	CDR3aa
TRBV4-2	NA	TRBJ2-1	CASSQDEAIGNEQFF
TRBV6-6	TRBD2	TRBJ2-7	CASSFIAGSSYEQYF
TRBV7-2	NA	TRBJ2-5	CASSLVYQTQYF
TRBV6-5	NA	TRBJ1-5	CASSLSGYSPPQHF
TRBV5-4	NA	TRBJ1-1	CASSLGEGFTTFF
TRBV4-1	NA	TRBJ1-2	CASSQSIIRIRVNYGYTF
TRBV13	NA	TRBJ1-4	CASSLRQRSEKLFF
TRBV7-2	NA	TRBJ2-1	CASSKDSSYNEQFF
TRBV13	TRBD1	TRBJ2-3	CASSSNHRGPSTDTQYF
TRBV18	TRBD2	TRBJ2-7	CASSETSGTFSKEQYF
TRBV30	NA	TRBJ2-2	CAWRSGNTGELFF
TRBV28	TRBD1	TRBJ1-5	CASSRGQVRNQPQHF
TRBV19	TRBD1	TRBJ1-6	CASRPGTGGSPLHF
TRBV19	NA	TRBJ1-5	CASSIPHNQPQHF
TRBV7-8	NA	TRBJ2-7	CASSLMWDMAYEQYF
TRBV13	NA	TRBJ2-5	CASSSARVPQETQYF
TRBV2	NA	TRBJ1-1	CARSRGGGTEAFF